This T cell receptor beta chain was found in a study of beta chain features in type 1 diabetes. Investigators reverse transcribed all isolated RNA, so they sequenced expressed TCRB transcripts. TCRdb's copy holds only in-frame clones and misses some; the assay was immunoSEQ multiplex PCR. Of 140,000 or so clones detected, around 8.7% appear once; the ten largest clones hold approximately 0.68%. The origin of this receptor is a man between 18 and 29 years old in good health. Sequencing was performed on central memory CD4+ T cells from blood.

The CDR3 loop is CASSLAGTGGFNEQFF. The DNA of the CDR3 is TGTGCCAGCAGCTTAGCCGGGACAGGGGGCTTCAATGAGCAGTTCTTC. The chain carries TRBV7-9 and TRBJ2-1; 12 nucleotides line up with TRBD1. J was trimmed by 6 bases and V by 0 bases; bases with no gene match: 3. The germline CDR1 and CDR2 sequences are SEHNR and FQNEAQ (reference sequence). CDR3 length equals 16 residues.